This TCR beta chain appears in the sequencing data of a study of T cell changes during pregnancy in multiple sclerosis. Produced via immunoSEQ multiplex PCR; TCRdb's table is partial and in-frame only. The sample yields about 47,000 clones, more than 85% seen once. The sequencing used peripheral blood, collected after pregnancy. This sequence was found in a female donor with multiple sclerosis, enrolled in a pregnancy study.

The CDR3 loop is CASSLDTNQPQHF. CDR3 bases: TGTGCCAGCAGCTTGGACACCAATCAGCCCCAGCATTTT. The chain combines TRBV11-2 with TRBJ1-5; tentatively, D is TRBD1 (5 bases). In germline, CDR1 is SGHAT, CDR2 FQNNGV. Trimming took off 3 bases at V and 3 bases at J, with 6 bases between the two ends. CDR3 length: 13 amino acids. Filled out from reference TRBV11-2 and TRBJ1-5, the complete variable domain reads EAGVAQSPRYKIIEKRQSVAFWCNPISGHATLYWYQQILGQGPKLLIQFQNNGVVDDSQLPKDRFSAERLKGVDSTLKIQPAKLEDSAVYLCASSLDTNQPQHFGDGTRLSIL.